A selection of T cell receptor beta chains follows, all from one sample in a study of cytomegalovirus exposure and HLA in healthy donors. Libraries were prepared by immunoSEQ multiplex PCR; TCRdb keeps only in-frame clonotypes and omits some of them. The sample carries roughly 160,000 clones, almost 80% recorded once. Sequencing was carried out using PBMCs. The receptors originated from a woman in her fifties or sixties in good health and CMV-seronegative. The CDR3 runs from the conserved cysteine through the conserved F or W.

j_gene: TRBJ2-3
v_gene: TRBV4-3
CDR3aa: CASSPHRTSRSTDTQYF

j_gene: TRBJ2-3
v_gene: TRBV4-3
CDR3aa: CASSLQGTITDTQYF

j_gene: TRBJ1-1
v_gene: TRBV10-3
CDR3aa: CAISGTGPMNTEAFF

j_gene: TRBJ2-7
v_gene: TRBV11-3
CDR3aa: CASSLGSGRSYEQYF

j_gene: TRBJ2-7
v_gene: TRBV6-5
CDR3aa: CASSYVLAELSEQYF

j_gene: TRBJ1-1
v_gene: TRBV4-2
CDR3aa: CASSQDAVRGIFEGNTEAFF

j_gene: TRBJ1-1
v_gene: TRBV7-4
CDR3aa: CASSQSPGSVNTEAFF

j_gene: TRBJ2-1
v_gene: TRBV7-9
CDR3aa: CASSLWASGRDEDEQFF

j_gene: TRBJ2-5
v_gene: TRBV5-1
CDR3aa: CASSLVGSGVRETQYF

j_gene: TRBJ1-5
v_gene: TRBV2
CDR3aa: CASSGGQNQPQHF

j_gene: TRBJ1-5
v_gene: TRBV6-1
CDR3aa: CASSEAYSNQPQHF

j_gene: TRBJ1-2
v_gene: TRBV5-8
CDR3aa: CASSLADRGTF

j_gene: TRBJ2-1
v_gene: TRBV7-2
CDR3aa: CASSGTAYNEQFF

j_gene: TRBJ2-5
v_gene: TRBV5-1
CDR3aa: CASSLGPETGETQYF

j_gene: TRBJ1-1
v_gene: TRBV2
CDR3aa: CASSGTGGGGTEAFF

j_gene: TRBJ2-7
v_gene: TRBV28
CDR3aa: CASSFMTSFGEQYF

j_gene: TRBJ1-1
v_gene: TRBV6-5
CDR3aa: CASSYTNTEAFF

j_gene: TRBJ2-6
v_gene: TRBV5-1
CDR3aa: CASSLWLQPDSGANVLTF

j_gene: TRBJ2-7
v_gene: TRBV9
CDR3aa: CASSARAGEYEQYF

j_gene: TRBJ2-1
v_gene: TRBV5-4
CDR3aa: CASSFRGLSNEQFF

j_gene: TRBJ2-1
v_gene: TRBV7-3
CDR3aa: CASSSDPGYEQFF

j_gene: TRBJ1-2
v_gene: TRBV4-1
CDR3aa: CASSDHSNYGYTF

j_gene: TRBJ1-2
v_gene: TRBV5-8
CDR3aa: CASSWSGTTNYGYTF

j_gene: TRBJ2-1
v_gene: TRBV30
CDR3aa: CAWTDGLAGDEQFF

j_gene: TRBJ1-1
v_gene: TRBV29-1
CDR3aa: CSVKSRTGVGTEAFF

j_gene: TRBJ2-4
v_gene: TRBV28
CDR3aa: CASSLYRGRMAKNIQYF

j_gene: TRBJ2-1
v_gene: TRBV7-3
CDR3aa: CASSSSFDEQFF

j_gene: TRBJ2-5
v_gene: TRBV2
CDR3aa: CASTIVAGGLETQYF

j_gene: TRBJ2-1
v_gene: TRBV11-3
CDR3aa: CASSLEAGYNEQFF

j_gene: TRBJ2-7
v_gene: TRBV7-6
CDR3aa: CASSTGTSDYEQYF

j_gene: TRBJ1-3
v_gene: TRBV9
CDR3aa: CASSVMGTFSGNTIYF

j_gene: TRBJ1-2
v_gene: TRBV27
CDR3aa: CASTPRQGENGYTF

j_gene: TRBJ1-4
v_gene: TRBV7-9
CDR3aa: CASSLYVGTGKSRREKLFF

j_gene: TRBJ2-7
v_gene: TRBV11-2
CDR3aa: CASSWASTSYEQYF

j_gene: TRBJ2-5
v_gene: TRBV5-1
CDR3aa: CASSLAGTSGQETQYF

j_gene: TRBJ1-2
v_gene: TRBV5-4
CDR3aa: CASSYRTGNYDGYTF

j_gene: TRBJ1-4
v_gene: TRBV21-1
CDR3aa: CASSQNGGRVEKLFF

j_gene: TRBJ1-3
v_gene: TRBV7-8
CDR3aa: CASSLFPRQGREDTIYF

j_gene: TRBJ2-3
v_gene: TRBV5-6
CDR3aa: CASSLLAGYDTQYF

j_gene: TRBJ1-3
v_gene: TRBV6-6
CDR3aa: CASSYSAAGNTIYF

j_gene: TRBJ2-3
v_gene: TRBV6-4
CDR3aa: CASSPGTSGSGTDTQYF

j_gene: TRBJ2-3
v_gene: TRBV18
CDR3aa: CASSPPSVGTDTQYF

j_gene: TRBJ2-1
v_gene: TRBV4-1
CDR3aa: CASSQGVARSSYNEQFF

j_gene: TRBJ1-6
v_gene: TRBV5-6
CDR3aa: CASSLSGWDSPLHF

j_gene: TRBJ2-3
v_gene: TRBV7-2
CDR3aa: CASSLRLAGGPDTQYF

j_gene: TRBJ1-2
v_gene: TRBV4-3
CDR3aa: CASSQDRQGKNYGYTF

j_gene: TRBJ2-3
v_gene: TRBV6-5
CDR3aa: CASSRIQADTQYF

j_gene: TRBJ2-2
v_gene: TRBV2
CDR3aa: CASSLQGINTGELFF

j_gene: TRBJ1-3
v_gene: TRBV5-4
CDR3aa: CASSLGGAGNTIYF

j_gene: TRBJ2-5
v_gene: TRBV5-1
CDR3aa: CASSLEGTGQETQYF

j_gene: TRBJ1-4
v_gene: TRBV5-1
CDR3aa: CASSSTGREKLFF

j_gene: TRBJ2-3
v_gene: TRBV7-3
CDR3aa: CASSLGQGFTDTQYF

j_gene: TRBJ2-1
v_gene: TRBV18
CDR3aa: CASSWGGSSYNEQFF

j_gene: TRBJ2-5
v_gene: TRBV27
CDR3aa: CASSLRGGPWTQYF

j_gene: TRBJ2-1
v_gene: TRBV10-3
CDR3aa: CAITHPGAATYNEQFF

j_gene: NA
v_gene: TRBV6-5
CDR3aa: CASRLQREVSYEQYF

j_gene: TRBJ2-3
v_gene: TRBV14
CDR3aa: CASSQDSGRGTDTQYF

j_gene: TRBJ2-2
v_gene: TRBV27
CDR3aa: CASSPGQLNTGELFF

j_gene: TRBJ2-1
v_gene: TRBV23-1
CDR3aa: CASSLWTSGYNEQFF

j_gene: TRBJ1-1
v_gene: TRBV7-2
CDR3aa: CASSFGTGGYTEAFF